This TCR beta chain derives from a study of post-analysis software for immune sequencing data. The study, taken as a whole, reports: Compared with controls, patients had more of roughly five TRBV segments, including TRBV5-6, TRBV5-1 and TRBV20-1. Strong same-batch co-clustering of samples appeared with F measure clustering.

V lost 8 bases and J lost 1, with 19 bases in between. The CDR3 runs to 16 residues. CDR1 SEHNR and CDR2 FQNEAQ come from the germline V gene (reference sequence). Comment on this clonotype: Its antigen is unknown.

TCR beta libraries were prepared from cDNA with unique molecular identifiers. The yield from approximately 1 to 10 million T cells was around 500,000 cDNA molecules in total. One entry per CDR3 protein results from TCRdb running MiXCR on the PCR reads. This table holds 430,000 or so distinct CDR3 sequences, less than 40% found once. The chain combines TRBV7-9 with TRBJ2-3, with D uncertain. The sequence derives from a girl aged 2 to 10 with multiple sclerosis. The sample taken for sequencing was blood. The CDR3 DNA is TGTGCCAGCGTACCTTCCGTCCTCGGAGGCACAGATACGCAGTATTTT. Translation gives CASVPSVLGGTDTQYF.